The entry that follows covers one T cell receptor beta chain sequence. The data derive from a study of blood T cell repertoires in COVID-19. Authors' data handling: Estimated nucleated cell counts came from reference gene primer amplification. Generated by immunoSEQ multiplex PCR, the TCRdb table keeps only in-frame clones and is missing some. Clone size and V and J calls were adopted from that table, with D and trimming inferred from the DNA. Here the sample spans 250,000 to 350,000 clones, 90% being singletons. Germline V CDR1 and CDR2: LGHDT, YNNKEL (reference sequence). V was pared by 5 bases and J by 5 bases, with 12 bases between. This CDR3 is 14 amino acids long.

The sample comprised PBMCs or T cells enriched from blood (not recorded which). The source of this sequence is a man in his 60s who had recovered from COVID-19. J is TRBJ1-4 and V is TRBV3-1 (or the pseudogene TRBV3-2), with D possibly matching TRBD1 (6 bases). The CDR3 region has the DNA TGTGCCAGCAGCTCGGACAGCGGCAATGAAAAACTGTTTTTT. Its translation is CASSSDSGNEKLFF.